This T cell receptor (beta chain) was observed in a study of shared clonotypes between healthy human individuals. Profiling relied on immunoSEQ multiplex PCR, and the TCRdb table lists in-frame clones only, not all of them. Of over 2,000,000 clones listed, roughly 95% are singletons. A note on this clone: The DNA is omitted, as the CDR3 cannot be located on it reliably, and the CDR3 follows TCRdb's listing.

Terminally differentiated effector memory CD45RA+ cells were excluded from the naive CD8 cells, which were CD45RO-negative and positively selected for CCR7. The CDR3 has 13 amino acids, counting both end residues. From germline, CDR1 is MNHEY and CDR2 SVGAGI. Material for sequencing was naive CD8+ T cells from PBMCs. The clonotype originates from a man younger than 35 in good health. Some clones in this sample may be carry-over from other donors' samples. The chain couples TRBV6-5 to TRBJ1-5. The CDR3 sequence: CASSSSENQPQHF.